This is a list of T cell receptor beta chains from one sample in a study of blood T cell repertoires in COVID-19. The data were produced by immunoSEQ multiplex PCR, yet TCRdb's version contains in-frame clones alone and is incomplete. The data hold 230,000 or so clones, with about 90% observed a single time. The sequencing input was peripheral blood. These TCRs come from a man aged 40-49 years with active or convalescent COVID-19. CDR3s include the opening cysteine and the closing phenylalanine or tryptophan. A D gene is named only where the DNA matches it firmly. Size tells how often a clone was seen (once, few, many) or the class of an expanded clone, and some rows leave it out.

d_gene	v_gene	abundance	j_gene	CDR3nt	CDR3aa
NA	TRBV9	NA	TRBJ1-4	TGTGCCAGCAGCGGACTCCGGGACGGGGGGTTTTCAGCTAATGAAAAACTGTTTTTT	CASSGLRDGGFSANEKLFF
NA	TRBV19	NA	TRBJ2-2	TGTGCCAGTAGGTCATGGGGGGACTTTAACACCGGGGAGCTGTTTTTT	CASRSWGDFNTGELFF
TRBD1	TRBV30	NA	TRBJ2-7	TGTGCCTGGAGTGTACAGGGGCTCCCCTACGAGCAGTACTTC	CAWSVQGLPYEQYF
NA	TRBV28	NA	TRBJ2-5	TGTGCCAGCAGGACGCGGGGGCGGGGGGAGACCCAGTACTTC	CASRTRGRGETQYF
NA	TRBV28	NA	TRBJ1-2	TGTGCCAGCAGTCTACAGGGTTGGGGCTACACCTTC	CASSLQGWGYTF
NA	TRBV12-5	NA	TRBJ1-4	TGTGCTAGTGGTTTGGAGGCGGCGAATGAAAAACTGTTTTTT	CASGLEAANEKLFF
TRBD1	TRBV27	NA	TRBJ1-2	TGTGCCAGCAGCCCCGGAGGGGGCACTGCACTTGGCTACACCTTC	CASSPGGGTALGYTF
TRBD2	TRBV4-1	NA	TRBJ2-1	TGCGCCAGCAGCCAAGAGATGGGTCTAGCGGGAGTATGGTTTTACAATGAGCAGTTCTTC	CASSQEMGLAGVWFYNEQFF
NA	TRBV5-1	NA	TRBJ2-7	TGCGCCAGCAGCCCCCAATTTTCCTACGAGCAGTACTTC	CASSPQFSYEQYF
TRBD2	TRBV18	NA	TRBJ2-4	TGTGCCAGCTCACCCCGGACTAGCGGGAGGGATGCGGCCAAAAACATTCAGTACTTC	CASSPRTSGRDAAKNIQYF
NA	TRBV19	NA	TRBJ2-7	TGTGCCAGTAGTCCCCACATAACTAGGCTTGGGGACGAGCAGTACTTC	CASSPHITRLGDEQYF
NA	TRBV3-1/TRBV3-2	once	TRBJ1-3	TGTGCCAGCAGCCAGAGGGATACTGGAAACACCATATATTTT	CASSQRDTGNTIYF
NA	TRBV7-9	NA	TRBJ1-1	TGTGCCAGCAGACCAACAACAAGGAACACTGAAGCTTTCTTT	CASRPTTRNTEAFF
NA	TRBV2	NA	TRBJ2-3	TGTGCCAGCAGTGAGCGACAGACCTCCACAGATACGCAGTATTTT	CASSERQTSTDTQYF
NA	TRBV7-8	NA	TRBJ1-3	TGTGCCAGCAGCTTATGGGGGGGAGGCTCTGGAAACACCATATATTTT	CASSLWGGGSGNTIYF
TRBD2	TRBV6-4	NA	TRBJ2-3	TGTGCCAGCAGTGACTCTCCGGGAGGGCCAGATACGCAGTATTTT	CASSDSPGGPDTQYF
NA	TRBV11-2	NA	TRBJ1-6	TGTGCCAGCAGCCCCTGGGCACAGGGCGGTAATTCACCCCTCCACTTT	CASSPWAQGGNSPLHF
NA	TRBV6-5	once	TRBJ1-4	TGTGCCAGCAGTTACGATCCCGGGGGTAATGAAAAACTGTTTTTT	CASSYDPGGNEKLFF
NA	TRBV5-5	NA	TRBJ1-3	TGTGCCAGCAGCTTGGTTTGGACAGCCACTGGAAACACCATATATTTT	CASSLVWTATGNTIYF
TRBD1	TRBV24-1	NA	TRBJ1-4	TGTGCCACCAGTGACCCCGGGACAGGGCCTGAAAAACTGTTTTTT	CATSDPGTGPEKLFF
TRBD2	TRBV25-1	NA	TRBJ2-2	TGTGCCAGCAGTGACCCGGGACTACACACCGGGGAGCTGTTTTTT	CASSDPGLHTGELFF
NA	TRBV28	NA	TRBJ1-4	TGTGCCAGCAGTTTTGTCGTCGGGTTTAATGAAAAACTGTTTTTT	CASSFVVGFNEKLFF
NA	TRBV29-1	NA	TRBJ1-5	TGCAGCGTTGTTATCGCAGGGCCTAATCAGCCCCAGCATTTT	CSVVIAGPNQPQHF
NA	TRBV2	NA	TRBJ2-7	TGTGCCAGCAGTGACTGGGGGCGGATTAACTACGAGCAGTACTTC	CASSDWGRINYEQYF
NA	TRBV7-9	NA	TRBJ1-5	TGTGCCAGCAGCTTAGAGGGGAAGGGGCAGCCCCAGCATTTT	CASSLEGKGQPQHF
NA	TRBV29-1	NA	TRBJ1-3	TGCAGCGCCACGAAGACAGGTGCAAACACCATATATTTT	CSATKTGANTIYF
TRBD1	TRBV28	NA	TRBJ2-7	TGTGCCAGCAGTTCTTCCGGGACAGGGGGCAGCGAGCAGTACTTC	CASSSSGTGGSEQYF